Shown below are 9 T cell receptor beta chains from a single sample sequenced in a study of T cell clonotyping in hematopoietic cell transplantation. Profiling relied on immunoSEQ multiplex PCR, and the TCRdb table lists in-frame clones only, not all of them. The sample records roughly 50,000 clones, 65% to 90% being singletons. Time point given: recipient sample about 28 days before transplant, after cytoreduction. The sequencing here drew on peripheral blood mononuclear cells, taken before stem cell transplant. These receptors originate from a man between 60 and 75 years old with biphenotypic leukemia. Some clones in this sample may be carry-over from other donors' samples.

The CDR3 region is CASSIGDRGRMNTEAFF. CDR3 sequence (DNA): TGTGCCAGTAGTATAGGGGACAGGGGACGCATGAACACTGAAGCTTTCTTT. The V call is TRBV19, the J call TRBJ1-1; TRBD1 agrees at 10 bases. The CDR3 loop spans 17 amino acids. Germline V gives CDR1 LNHDA, CDR2 SQIVND (reference sequence). With V trimmed by 1 base and J by 0 bases, 5 bases remained unmatched.

V gene TRBV5-1 combines with J gene TRBJ2-1; D call uncertain. The CDR3 loop spans 14 amino acids. CDR1 and CDR2 from the germline V gene are SGHRS and YFSETQ. With 2 bases removed from V and 5 bases from J, the gap between germline ends came to 11 bases. The CDR3 nucleotides are TGCGCCAGCAGCTTAGGTCCTGCGAACAATGAGCAGTTCTTC. It specifies CASSLGPANNEQFF.

This clone was detected a few times. The chain has TRBV27 and TRBJ1-5, with 8 positions matching TRBD1. The CDR3 loop spans 14 amino acids. Germline V lookup: CDR1 MNHEY, CDR2 SMNVEV (reference sequence). The J segment lost 4 bases and the V segment lost 6 bases, leaving 5 bases of the junction unmatched. The CDR3 reads CASSWTGNNQPQHF. The CDR3 nucleotides read TGTGCCAGCAGCTGGACAGGGAATAATCAGCCCCAGCATTTT.

The chain is built from TRBV9 and TRBJ1-1; D is ambiguous. In germline, CDR1 is SGDLS, CDR2 YYNGEE. The ends were cut back, 7 bases at V and 0 bases at J, with 10 bases in the middle. The length of the CDR3 is 13 residues. This CDR3 is CASDSGVNTEAFF. CDR3 nucleotide sequence: TGTGCCAGCGACTCGGGCGTGAACACTGAAGCTTTCTTT.

The chain carries TRBV30 and TRBJ1-1; 7 positions match TRBD1. CDR1 is GTSNPN and CDR2 is SVGIG in the germline V gene (reference sequence). This CDR3 region has 14 residues. The V segment lost 5 bases and the J segment 8 bases; nucleotides outside the gene matches: 14. The CDR3 DNA is TGTGCCTGGGGCCGGGACAGTGCGGGCCTAGAAGCTTTCTTT. This encodes CAWGRDSAGLEAFF. Full variable domain (outside the CDR3, taken from reference TRBV30 and TRBJ1-1): SQTIHQWPATLVQPVGSPLSLECTVEGTSNPNLYWYRQAAGRGLQLLFYSVGIGQISSEVPQNLSASRPQDRQFILSSKKLLLSDSGFYLCAWGRDSAGLEAFFGQGTRLTVV.

J is TRBJ1-1 and V is TRBV10-3, with D unresolved. This CDR3 is 15 amino acids long. V lost 5 bases to trimming and J lost 4 bases, with 17 bases between them. The germline V gene has CDR1 ENHRY and CDR2 SYGVKD. CDR3 in amino acids: CAISKYRGDVTEAFF. The CDR3 bases are TGTGCCATCAGTAAGTACCGTGGGGATGTCACTGAAGCTTTCTTT.

The chain recombines TRBV9 with TRBJ2-7, with 8 bases lining up with TRBD2. There are 15 residues in the CDR3. The V and J ends lost 1 base and 4 bases, in that order; junction bases with no gene match: 7. From germline, CDR1 is SGDLS and CDR2 YYNGEE. The CDR3 spells CASSVSPGGGYEQYF. In DNA form, the CDR3 reads TGTGCCAGCAGCGTAAGTCCGGGAGGGGGTTACGAGCAGTACTTC.

The sample holds a few counts of this clone. The chain is built from TRBV6-1 and TRBJ1-1; D is undetermined. The CDR3 has 15 amino acids. Germline-derived CDR1 and CDR2 are MNHNS and SASEGT. V dropped 6 bases and J dropped 4 bases, with 18 bases sitting between them. The CDR3 region has the DNA TGTGCCAGCAGACTCGCGGGCGGGCTTATCACTGAAGCTTTCTTT. It translates to CASRLAGGLITEAFF.

V and J are TRBV6-5 and TRBJ1-2, with 8 bases that match TRBD1. From germline, CDR1 is MNHEY and CDR2 SVGAGI. The CDR3 contains 13 residues. V gave up 6 bases and J gave up 7 bases; unmatched junction bases: 7. The CDR3 DNA sequence: TGTGCCAGCAGACGGACAGGGAGTGTTGGCTACACCTTC. Translating gives CASRRTGSVGYTF.